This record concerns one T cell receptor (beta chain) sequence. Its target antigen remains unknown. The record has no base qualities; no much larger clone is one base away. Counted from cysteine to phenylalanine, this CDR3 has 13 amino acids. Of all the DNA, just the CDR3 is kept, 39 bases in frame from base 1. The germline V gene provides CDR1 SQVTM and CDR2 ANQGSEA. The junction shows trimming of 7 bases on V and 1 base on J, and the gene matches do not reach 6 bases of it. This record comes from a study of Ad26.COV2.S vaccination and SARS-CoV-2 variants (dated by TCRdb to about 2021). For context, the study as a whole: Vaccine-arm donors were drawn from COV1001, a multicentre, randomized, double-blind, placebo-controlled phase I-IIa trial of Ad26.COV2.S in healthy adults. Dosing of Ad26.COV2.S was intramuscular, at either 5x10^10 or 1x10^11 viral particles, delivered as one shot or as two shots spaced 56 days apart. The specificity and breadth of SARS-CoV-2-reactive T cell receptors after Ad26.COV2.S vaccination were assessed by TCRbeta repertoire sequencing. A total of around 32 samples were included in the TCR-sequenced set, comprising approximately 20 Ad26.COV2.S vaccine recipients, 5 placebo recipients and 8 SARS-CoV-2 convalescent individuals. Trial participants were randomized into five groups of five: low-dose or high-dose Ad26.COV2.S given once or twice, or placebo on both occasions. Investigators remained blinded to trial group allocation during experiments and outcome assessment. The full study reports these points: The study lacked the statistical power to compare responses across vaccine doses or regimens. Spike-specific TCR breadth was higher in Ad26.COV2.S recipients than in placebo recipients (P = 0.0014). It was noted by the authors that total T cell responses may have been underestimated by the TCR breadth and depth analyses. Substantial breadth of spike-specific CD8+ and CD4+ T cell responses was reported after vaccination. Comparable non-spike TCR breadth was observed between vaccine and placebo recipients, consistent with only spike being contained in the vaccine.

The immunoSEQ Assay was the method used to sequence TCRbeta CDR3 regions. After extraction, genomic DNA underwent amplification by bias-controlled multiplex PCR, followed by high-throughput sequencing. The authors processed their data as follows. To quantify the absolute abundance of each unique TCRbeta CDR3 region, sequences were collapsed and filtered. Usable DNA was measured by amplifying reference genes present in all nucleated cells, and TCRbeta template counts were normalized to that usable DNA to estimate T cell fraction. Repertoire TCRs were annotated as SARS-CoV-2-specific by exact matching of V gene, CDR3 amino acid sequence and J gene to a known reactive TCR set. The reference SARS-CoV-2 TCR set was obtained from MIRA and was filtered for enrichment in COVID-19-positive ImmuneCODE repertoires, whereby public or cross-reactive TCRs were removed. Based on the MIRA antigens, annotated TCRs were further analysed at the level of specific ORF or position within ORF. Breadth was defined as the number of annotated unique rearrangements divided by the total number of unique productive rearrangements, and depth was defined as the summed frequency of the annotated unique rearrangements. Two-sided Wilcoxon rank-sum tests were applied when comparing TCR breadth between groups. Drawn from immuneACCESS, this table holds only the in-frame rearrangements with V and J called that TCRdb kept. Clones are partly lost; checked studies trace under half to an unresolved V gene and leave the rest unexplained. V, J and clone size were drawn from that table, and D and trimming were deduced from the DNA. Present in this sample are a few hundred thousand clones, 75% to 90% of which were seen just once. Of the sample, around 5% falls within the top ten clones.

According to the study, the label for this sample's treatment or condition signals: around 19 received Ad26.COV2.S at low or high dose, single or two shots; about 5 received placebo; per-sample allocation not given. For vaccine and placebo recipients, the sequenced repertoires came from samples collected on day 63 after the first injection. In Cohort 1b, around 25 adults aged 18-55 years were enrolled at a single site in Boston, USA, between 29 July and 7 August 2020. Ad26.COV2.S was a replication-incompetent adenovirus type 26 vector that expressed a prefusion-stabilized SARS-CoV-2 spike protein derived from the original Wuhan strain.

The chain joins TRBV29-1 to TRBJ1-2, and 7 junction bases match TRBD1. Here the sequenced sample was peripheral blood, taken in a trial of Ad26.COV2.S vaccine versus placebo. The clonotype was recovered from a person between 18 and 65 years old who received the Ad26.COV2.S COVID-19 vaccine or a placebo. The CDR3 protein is CSAGQAVNYGYTF. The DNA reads TGCAGCGCCGGACAGGCAGTTAACTATGGCTACACCTTC.